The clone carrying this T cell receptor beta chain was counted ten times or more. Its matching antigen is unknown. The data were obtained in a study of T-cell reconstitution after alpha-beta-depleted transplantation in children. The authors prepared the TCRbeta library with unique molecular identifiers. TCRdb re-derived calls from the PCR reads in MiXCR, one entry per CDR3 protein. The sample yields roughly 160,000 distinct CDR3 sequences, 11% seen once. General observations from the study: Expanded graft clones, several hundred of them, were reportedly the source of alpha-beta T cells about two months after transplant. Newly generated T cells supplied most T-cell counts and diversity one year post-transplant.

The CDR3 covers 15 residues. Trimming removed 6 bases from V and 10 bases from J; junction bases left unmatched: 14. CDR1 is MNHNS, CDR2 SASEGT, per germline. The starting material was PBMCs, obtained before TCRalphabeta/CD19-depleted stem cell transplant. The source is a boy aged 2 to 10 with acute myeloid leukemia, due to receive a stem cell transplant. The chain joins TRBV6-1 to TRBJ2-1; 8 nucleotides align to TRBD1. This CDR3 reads CASSTDRAGPREQFF. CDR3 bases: TGTGCCAGCAGCACGGACAGGGCGGGCCCCCGGGAGCAGTTCTTC.